Listed below are T cell receptor beta chains from one sample, sequenced in a study of T cell changes during pregnancy in multiple sclerosis. Clones were read by immunoSEQ multiplex PCR, and TCRdb kept only the in-frame ones, dropping some. The data show tens of thousands of clones, with 92% seen just once and more than 2.5% held by the top ten. Sequencing used peripheral blood, obtained in the second trimester of pregnancy. The receptors here all came from a female donor in good health, enrolled as a control in a pregnancy study. Both conserved end residues are part of each CDR3. A D gene is named only where the DNA matches it firmly. Only part of the rows carry a size: once, few, many, or a class if the clone is expanded.

.	TRBJ1-5	.	TRBV11-3	CASRGFESGNQPQHF	TGTGCCAGCAGGGGATTTGAATCGGGGAATCAGCCCCAGCATTTT
.	TRBJ1-2	.	TRBV6-1	CASRTTVNYGYTF	TGTGCCAGCAGGACGACAGTTAACTATGGCTACACCTTC
.	TRBJ2-7	TRBD2	TRBV10-1	CASKSGRAGSSYEQYF	TGCGCCAGCAAAAGCGGGAGGGCGGGTAGCTCCTACGAGCAGTACTTC
.	TRBJ1-4	TRBD1	TRBV2	CASLQGRKLFF	TGTGCCAGCCTACAGGGGAGAAAACTGTTTTTT
.	TRBJ2-1	TRBD2	TRBV7-7	CASSPGLAGRSSYNEQFF	TGTGCTAGCAGCCCGGGACTAGCGGGGCGAAGCTCCTACAATGAGCAGTTCTTC
.	TRBJ1-1	.	TRBV4-2	CASSQDQDRNTEAFF	TGTGCCAGCAGCCAAGATCAAGACAGGAACACTGAAGCTTTCTTT
.	TRBJ2-1	TRBD2	TRBV29-1	CSVETGLAGDYNEQFF	TGCAGCGTTGAGACGGGACTAGCGGGGGATTACAATGAGCAGTTCTTC
.	TRBJ2-7	TRBD2	TRBV18	CASSPSSGGSYEQYF	TGTGCCAGCTCACCGTCTAGCGGGGGGTCCTACGAGCAGTACTTC
once	TRBJ2-7	TRBD2	TRBV6-5	CASRRAGGTSYEQYF	TGTGCCAGCAGGAGAGCGGGGGGTACCTCCTACGAGCAGTACTTC
once	TRBJ1-6	.	TRBV6-4	CASSDSFLNSPLHF	TGTGCCAGCAGTGACTCGTTTCTGAATTCACCCCTCCACTTT
.	TRBJ1-3	TRBD1	TRBV28	CASSFRQGAGNTIYF	TGTGCCAGCAGTTTCCGACAGGGGGCTGGAAACACCATATATTTT
once	TRBJ1-4	.	TRBV19	CASTPDFTTNEKLFF	TGTGCCAGTACTCCGGACTTTACAACTAATGAAAAACTGTTTTTT
.	TRBJ2-1	TRBD2	TRBV11-2	CASSTGLAGDSEQFF	TGTGCCAGCAGCACCGGACTAGCGGGGGACAGTGAGCAGTTCTTC
.	TRBJ1-2	.	TRBV19	CASSMGRNSNYGYTF	TGTGCCAGTAGTATGGGGCGGAACTCTAACTATGGCTACACCTTC
.	TRBJ2-5	.	TRBV7-9	CASSLTPREMETQYF	TGTGCCAGCAGCTTAACTCCCAGGGAAATGGAGACCCAGTACTTC
.	TRBJ2-1	TRBD2	TRBV28	CASSSSGTGFMYEQFF	TGTGCCAGCAGTTCCAGCGGGACCGGTTTTATGTATGAGCAGTTCTTC
.	TRBJ2-3	.	TRBV28	CAGGGEAPYTQYF	TGTGCCGGGGGGGGCGAGGCACCATATACGCAGTATTTT
.	TRBJ2-1	.	TRBV6-5	CATRVLDNEQFF	TGTGCCACCCGAGTACTAGACAATGAGCAGTTCTTC
.	TRBJ2-7	.	TRBV27	CASSLAGSYEQYF	TGTGCCAGCAGTTTAGCAGGCTCCTACGAGCAGTACTTC
.	TRBJ2-3	TRBD2	TRBV15	CATSRKLMSGGDTQYF	TGTGCCACCAGCAGAAAATTGATGAGCGGGGGGGATACGCAGTATTTT
few	TRBJ1-1	.	TRBV7-2	CASSFDAGNEAFF	TGTGCCAGCAGCTTCGACGCAGGGAATGAAGCTTTCTTT
.	TRBJ1-2	TRBD1	TRBV30	CASQTGGGWGYTF	TGTGCCTCTCAGACAGGGGGGGGTTGGGGCTACACCTTC
medium-sized	TRBJ1-1	.	TRBV11-2	CASSLSQGTEAFF	TGTGCCAGCAGCTTAAGTCAGGGGACTGAAGCTTTCTTT
.	TRBJ1-1	TRBD1	TRBV7-3	CASSQQGAGAEAFF	TGTGCCAGCAGTCAACAGGGGGCGGGAGCTGAAGCTTTCTTT
.	TRBJ2-7	.	TRBV10-1	CASSDAQGPYEQYF	TGCGCCAGCAGTGATGCACAGGGACCCTACGAGCAGTACTTC
.	TRBJ2-1	TRBD2	TRBV19	CASKRGTTYNEQFF	TGTGCCAGTAAGCGGGGGACAACCTACAATGAGCAGTTCTTC
.	TRBJ2-4	.	TRBV29-1	CSVLRGIGKNIQYF	TGCAGCGTCCTGAGGGGGATCGGCAAAAACATTCAGTACTTC
once	TRBJ2-7	TRBD2	TRBV28	CASSFPLAGTPNYEQYF	TGTGCCAGCAGTTTTCCCCTAGCGGGAACTCCAAACTACGAGCAGTACTTC
once	TRBJ2-3	.	TRBV7-8	CASSLGRVADTQYF	TGTGCCAGCAGCTTGGGCAGGGTTGCAGATACGCAGTATTTT
.	TRBJ2-2	.	TRBV10-3	CAISVQNPGELFF	TGTGCCATCAGTGTACAGAATCCCGGGGAGCTGTTTTTT
once	TRBJ1-2	.	TRBV7-8	CASSLLSGVGYTF	TGTGCCAGCAGCTTATTATCGGGGGTCGGCTACACCTTC
.	TRBJ2-3	.	TRBV4-3	CASSQDFEVDTQYF	TGCGCCAGCAGCCAAGATTTCGAGGTAGATACGCAGTATTTT
.	TRBJ1-1	.	TRBV6-5	CASSTGWDTEAFF	TGTGCCAGCAGTACAGGGTGGGACACTGAAGCTTTCTTT
.	TRBJ2-7	TRBD1	TRBV19	CASRGTGDVFEQYF	TGTGCCAGTAGAGGGACAGGGGACGTCTTTGAGCAGTACTTC
.	TRBJ2-7	.	TRBV19	CASFPARYKAEQYF	TGTGCCAGTTTCCCTGCCAGGTACAAGGCCGAGCAGTACTTC
.	TRBJ2-5	.	TRBV2	CASSGQETQYF	TGTGCCAGCAGCGGTCAAGAGACCCAGTACTTC
.	TRBJ2-5	TRBD2	TRBV7-2	CASSLVGGTSAQETQYF	TGTGCCAGCAGCTTAGTCGGTGGGACTAGCGCACAAGAGACCCAGTACTTC
.	TRBJ1-2	.	TRBV19	CASSIGVGIYGYTF	TGTGCCAGTAGTATCGGCGTCGGGATCTATGGCTACACCTTC
.	TRBJ1-1	.	TRBV6-6	CASSSTLQGKTEAFF	TGTGCCAGCAGTTCAACCCTGCAGGGGAAGACTGAAGCTTTCTTT
.	TRBJ2-1	.	TRBV5-5	CASTPGWNEQFF	TGTGCCAGCACCCCAGGGTGGAATGAGCAGTTCTTC
.	TRBJ2-3	.	TRBV2	CASSPYSDTQYF	TGTGCCAGCAGCCCCTACTCAGATACGCAGTATTTT
once	TRBJ2-1	.	TRBV15	CATAIGGYNEQFF	TGTGCCACCGCGATAGGAGGGTACAATGAGCAGTTCTTC
.	TRBJ2-1	.	TRBV5-4	CASSLMWRGSYNEQFF	TGTGCCAGCAGCTTGATGTGGCGGGGCTCCTACAATGAGCAGTTCTTC
.	TRBJ1-6	TRBD1	TRBV5-1	CASRGQDNSPLHF	TGCGCCAGCAGAGGACAGGATAATTCACCCCTCCACTTT
.	TRBJ2-3	.	TRBV30	CAWSMGTTGNTDTQYF	TGTGCCTGGAGTATGGGCACCACGGGAAACACAGATACGCAGTATTTT